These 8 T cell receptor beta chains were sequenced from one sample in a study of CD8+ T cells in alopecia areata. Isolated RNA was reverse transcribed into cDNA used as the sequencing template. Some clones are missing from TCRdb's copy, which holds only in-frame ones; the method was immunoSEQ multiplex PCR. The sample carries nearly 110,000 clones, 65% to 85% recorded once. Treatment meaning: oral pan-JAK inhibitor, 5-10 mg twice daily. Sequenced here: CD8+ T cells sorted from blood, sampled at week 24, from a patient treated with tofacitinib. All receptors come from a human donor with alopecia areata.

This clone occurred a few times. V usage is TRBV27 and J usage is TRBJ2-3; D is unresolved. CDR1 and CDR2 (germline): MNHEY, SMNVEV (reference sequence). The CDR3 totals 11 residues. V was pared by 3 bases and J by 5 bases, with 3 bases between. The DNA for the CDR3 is TGTGCCAGCAGTTTTGGAGATACGCAGTATTTT. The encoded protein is CASSFGDTQYF.

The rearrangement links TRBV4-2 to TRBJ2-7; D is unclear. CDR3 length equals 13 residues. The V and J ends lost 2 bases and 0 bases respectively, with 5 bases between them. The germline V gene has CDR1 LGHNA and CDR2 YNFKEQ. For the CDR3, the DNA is TGTGCCAGCAGCCAATTAATCTCCTACGAGCAGTACTTC. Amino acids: CASSQLISYEQYF.

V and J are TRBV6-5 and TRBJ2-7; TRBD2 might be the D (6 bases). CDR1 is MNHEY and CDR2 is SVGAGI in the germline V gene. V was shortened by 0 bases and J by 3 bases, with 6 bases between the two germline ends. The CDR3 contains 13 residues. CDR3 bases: TGTGCCAGCAGTTACTCGACTAGCTACGAGCAGTACTTC. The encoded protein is CASSYSTSYEQYF.

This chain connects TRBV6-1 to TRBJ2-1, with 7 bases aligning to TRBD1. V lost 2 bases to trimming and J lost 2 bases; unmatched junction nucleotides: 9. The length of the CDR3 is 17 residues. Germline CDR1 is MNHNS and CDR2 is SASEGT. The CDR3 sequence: CASSENMWDSPYNEQFF. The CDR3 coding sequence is TGTGCCAGCAGTGAAAATATGTGGGACAGCCCCTACAATGAGCAGTTCTTC.

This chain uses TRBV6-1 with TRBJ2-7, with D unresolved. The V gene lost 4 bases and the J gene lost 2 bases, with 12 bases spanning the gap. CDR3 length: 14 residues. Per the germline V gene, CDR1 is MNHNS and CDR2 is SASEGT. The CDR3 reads CASSVSPATYEQYF. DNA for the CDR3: TGTGCCAGCAGTGTCAGCCCAGCAACCTACGAGCAGTACTTC.

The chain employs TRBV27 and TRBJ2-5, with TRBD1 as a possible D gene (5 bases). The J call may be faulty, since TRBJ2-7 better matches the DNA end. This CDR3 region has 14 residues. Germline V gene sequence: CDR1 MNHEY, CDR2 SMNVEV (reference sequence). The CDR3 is CASSSSVGDYEQYF. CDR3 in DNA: TGTGCCAGCAGCTCTTCAGTAGGGGACTACGAGCAGTACTTC.

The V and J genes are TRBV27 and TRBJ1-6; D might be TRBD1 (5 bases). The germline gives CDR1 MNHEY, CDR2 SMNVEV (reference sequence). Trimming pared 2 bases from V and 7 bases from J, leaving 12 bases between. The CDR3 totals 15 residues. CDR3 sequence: CASSLGGVGNSPLHF. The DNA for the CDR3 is TGTGCCAGCAGTTTAGGGGGGGTCGGGAATTCACCCCTCCACTTT.

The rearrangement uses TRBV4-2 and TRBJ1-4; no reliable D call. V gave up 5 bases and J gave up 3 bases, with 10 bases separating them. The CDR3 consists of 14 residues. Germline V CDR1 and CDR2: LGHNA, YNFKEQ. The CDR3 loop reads CASSGREANEKLFF. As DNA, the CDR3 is TGTGCCAGCAGCGGGAGGGAAGCTAATGAAAAACTGTTTTTT.